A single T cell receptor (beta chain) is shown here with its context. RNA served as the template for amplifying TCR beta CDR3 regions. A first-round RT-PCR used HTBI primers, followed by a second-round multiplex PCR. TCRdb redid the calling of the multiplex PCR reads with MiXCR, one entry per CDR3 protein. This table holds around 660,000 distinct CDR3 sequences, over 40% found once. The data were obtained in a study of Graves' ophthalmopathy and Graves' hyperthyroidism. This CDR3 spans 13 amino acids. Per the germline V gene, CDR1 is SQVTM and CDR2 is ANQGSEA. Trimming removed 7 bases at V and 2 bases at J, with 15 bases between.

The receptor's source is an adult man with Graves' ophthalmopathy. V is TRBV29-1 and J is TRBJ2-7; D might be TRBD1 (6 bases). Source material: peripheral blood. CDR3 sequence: CSAQSGQTYEQYF. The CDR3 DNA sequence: TGCAGCGCTCAATCTGGACAGACCTACGAGCAGTACTTC.